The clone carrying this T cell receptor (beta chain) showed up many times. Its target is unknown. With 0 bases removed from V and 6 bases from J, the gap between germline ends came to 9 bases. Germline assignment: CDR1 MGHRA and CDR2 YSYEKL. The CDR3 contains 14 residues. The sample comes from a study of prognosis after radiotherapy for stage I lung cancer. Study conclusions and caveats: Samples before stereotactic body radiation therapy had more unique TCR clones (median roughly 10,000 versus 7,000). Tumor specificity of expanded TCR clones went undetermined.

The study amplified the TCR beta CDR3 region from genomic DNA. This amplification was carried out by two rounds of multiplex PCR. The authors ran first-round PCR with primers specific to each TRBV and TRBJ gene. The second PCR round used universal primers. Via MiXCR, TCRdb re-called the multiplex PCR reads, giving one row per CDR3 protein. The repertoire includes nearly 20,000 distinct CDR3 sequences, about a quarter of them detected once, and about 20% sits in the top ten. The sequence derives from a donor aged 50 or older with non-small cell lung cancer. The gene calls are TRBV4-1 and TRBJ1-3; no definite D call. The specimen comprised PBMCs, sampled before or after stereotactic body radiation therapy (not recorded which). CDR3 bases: TGCGCCAGCAGCCAAGACAGGTTCCTAAACACCATATATTTT. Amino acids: CASSQDRFLNTIYF.